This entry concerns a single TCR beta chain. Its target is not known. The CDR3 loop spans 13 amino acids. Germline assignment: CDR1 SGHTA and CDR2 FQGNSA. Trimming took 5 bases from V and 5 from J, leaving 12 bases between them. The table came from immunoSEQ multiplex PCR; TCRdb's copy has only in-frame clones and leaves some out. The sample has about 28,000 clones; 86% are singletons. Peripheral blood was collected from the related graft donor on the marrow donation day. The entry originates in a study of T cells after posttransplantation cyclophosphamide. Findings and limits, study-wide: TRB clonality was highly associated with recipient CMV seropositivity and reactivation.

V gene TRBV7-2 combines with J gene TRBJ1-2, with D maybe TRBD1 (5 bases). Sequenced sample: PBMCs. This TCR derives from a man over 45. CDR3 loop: CASSMGLIYGYTF. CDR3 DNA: TGTGCCAGCAGCATGGGACTCATTTATGGCTACACCTTC.